This T cell receptor beta chain was identified in a study of blood T cell repertoires in COVID-19. The wider study: Sites in the United States, Italy and Spain provided acute and convalescent COVID-19 samples. PBMCs, B-cell-depleted T cells, or T cells provided the cDNA or gDNA that made up the material.

As originally analysed: Reference gene primer amplification in the assay estimated nucleated cell counts. Profiled with immunoSEQ multiplex PCR; TCRdb holds only in-frame clones, not every one. V, J and clone size are taken as reported in that table, and D and trimming were inferred from the DNA itself. This sample has 400,000 to 550,000 clones; approximately 90% occur once, and the top ten carry about 4.3%. Looked up from germline, CDR1 is ENHRY and CDR2 is SYGVKD. V gave up 6 bases and J gave up 4 bases, with 10 bases separating them. This CDR3 comprises 13 residues. Sequenced material: peripheral blood. The rearrangement joins TRBV10-3 to TRBJ2-1; D ambiguous. The receptor's source is a young woman with acute or convalescent COVID-19. The DNA for the CDR3 is TGTGCCATCAGACGCCCGACTTACAATGAGCAGTTCTTC. Its translation: CAIRRPTYNEQFF.